The clone carrying this TCR beta chain has only a few counts. Some clones are missing from TCRdb's copy, which holds only in-frame ones; the method was immunoSEQ multiplex PCR. The sample gives under 250,000 clones, approximately 83% of which show up once; under 5% is in the top ten. The V gene end was trimmed by 5 bases and the J gene end by 4 bases; junction bases not matched to a gene: 5. The CDR3 extends over 14 amino acids. Germline CDR1 MNHEY, CDR2 SVGEGT. These data belong to a study of blood T cell repertoires in COVID-19. Specimen: peripheral blood. This chain connects TRBV6-2 or TRBV6-3 to TRBJ2-7, with 10 bases identical to TRBD1. The origin of this receptor is a man aged 50 or older with active or convalescent COVID-19. CDR3 sequence reads: CASSHPGQGYEQYF. Here the CDR3 DNA reads TGTGCCAGCAGTCATCCGGGACAGGGGTACGAGCAGTACTTC.